Below, 9 T cell receptor beta chains from the same sample are listed, as sequenced in a study of PD-1 blockade in mismatch repair-deficient tumors. The assay was immunoSEQ multiplex PCR, and TCRdb's table has in-frame clones only and misses some. The sample carries approximately 110,000 clones, 65% to 80% recorded once. Sequenced material: peripheral blood, taken just over 59 weeks after starting pembrolizumab. These receptors came from an adult with mismatch repair-deficient cancer.

This rearrangement joins TRBV11-3 to TRBJ1-1; TRBD1 is a possible D gene (5 bases). This CDR3 region has 13 residues. Germline CDR1 SGHNT, CDR2 YENEEA. V lost 4 bases and J lost 5, with 11 bases in between. CDR3 nucleotide sequence: TGTGCCAGCAGCTCCAGGGAAAGGACTGAAGCTTTCTTT. Translating it yields CASSSRERTEAFF.

V and J are TRBV27 and TRBJ1-5; tentatively, D is TRBD1 (6 bases). This CDR3 spans 13 amino acids. Per the germline V gene, CDR1 is MNHEY and CDR2 is SMNVEV (reference sequence). V lost 7 bases to trimming and J lost 4 bases, with 11 bases between them. CDR3 nucleotide sequence: TGTGCCAGCAAGAGGGACATAAATCAGCCCCAGCATTTT. Amino acid sequence: CASKRDINQPQHF.

The chain couples TRBV6-6 to TRBJ1-2; 8 bases agree with TRBD1. J lost 4 bases, V lost 4 bases, and 2 bases had no gene match. The germline V gene has CDR1 MNHNY and CDR2 SVGAGI (reference sequence). CDR3 length: 13 amino acids. CDR3 nucleotides: TGTGCCAGCAGTTCAGGGGGCAGCTATGGCTACACCTTC. Amino acids: CASSSGGSYGYTF.

This clone was seen a handful of times. The V and J genes are TRBV4-1 and TRBJ2-7; TRBD1 might be the D (5 bases). Germline values: CDR1 MGHRA, CDR2 YSYEKL. This CDR3 contains 16 residues. The V and J ends lost 0 bases and 2 bases respectively, with 14 bases between them. The CDR3 sequence: CASSQESQVRAYEQYF. Written as DNA, the CDR3 is TGCGCCAGCAGCCAAGAGTCCCAGGTCAGGGCCTACGAGCAGTACTTC.

This clone was picked up one time. V usage is TRBV6-1 and J usage is TRBJ2-7; TRBD2 agrees at 8 bases. V gave up 4 bases and J gave up 2 bases; unmatched junction bases: 4. The V gene's germline CDR1 is MNHNS and CDR2 SASEGT. The CDR3 contains 14 residues. Here the CDR3 DNA reads TGTGCCAGCAGTGTTACTAGCGGACCCTACGAGCAGTACTTC. This codes for CASSVTSGPYEQYF.

The chain joins TRBV19 to TRBJ2-2, with TRBD1 identical over 8 bases. CDR1 LNHDA and CDR2 SQIVND come from the germline V gene (reference sequence). The V gene end was trimmed by 4 bases and the J gene end by 3 bases; junction bases not matched to a gene: 4. The CDR3 contains 15 residues. The CDR3 reads CASSTDRGYTGELFF. The CDR3 nucleotides are TGTGCCAGTAGTACCGACAGGGGTTACACCGGGGAGCTGTTTTTT.

The chain has TRBV9 and TRBJ2-1, with D perhaps given as TRBD1 or TRBD2 (5 bases each). CDR3 length: 13 amino acids. The germline gives CDR1 SGDLS, CDR2 YYNGEE. Trimming took off 1 base at V and 6 bases at J, with 8 bases between the two ends. The CDR3 sequence: CASSVRGGNEQFF. As DNA, the CDR3 is TGTGCCAGCAGCGTACGGGGCGGCAATGAGCAGTTCTTC. Full variable domain (missing parts from reference TRBV9 and TRBJ2-1): DSGVTQTPKHLITATGQRVTLRCSPRSGDLSVYWYQQSLDQGLQFLIQYYNGEERAKGNILERFSAQQFPDLHSELNLSSLELGDSALYFCASSVRGGNEQFFGPGTRLTVL.

This chain uses TRBV4-3 with TRBJ2-1; D is ambiguous. Per the germline V gene, CDR1 is LGHNA and CDR2 is YSLEER. Trimming removed 0 bases at V and 0 bases at J, with 15 bases between. The CDR3 has 18 residues. CDR3 residues: CASSQDRADSSSYNEQFF. CDR3 nucleotide sequence: TGCGCCAGCAGCCAAGATAGGGCTGACTCGAGCTCCTACAATGAGCAGTTCTTC.

The rearrangement joins TRBV11-2 to TRBJ2-3; 10 bases fit TRBD2. Germline assignment: CDR1 SGHAT and CDR2 FQNNGV. The CDR3 runs to 17 residues. J lost 3 bases, V lost 3 bases, and 9 bases had no gene match. CDR3: CASSFRPSGSVTDTQYF. The CDR3 DNA reads as TGTGCCAGCAGCTTTCGTCCTAGCGGGAGTGTGACAGATACGCAGTATTTT. Using reference TRBV11-2 and TRBJ2-3 for the parts outside the CDR3, the full variable domain is EAGVAQSPRYKIIEKRQSVAFWCNPISGHATLYWYQQILGQGPKLLIQFQNNGVVDDSQLPKDRFSAERLKGVDSTLKIQPAKLEDSAVYLCASSFRPSGSVTDTQYFGPGTRLTVL.